One sample yielded the 8 T cell receptor beta chains listed below, sequenced in a study of blood T cell repertoires in COVID-19. Profiling relied on immunoSEQ multiplex PCR, and the TCRdb table lists in-frame clones only, not all of them. The data show some 250,000 clones, with roughly 86% seen just once and 3% to 3.5% held by the top ten. Sequencing was carried out using peripheral blood. These receptors were taken from a woman aged 25 to 45 who had recovered from COVID-19.

The rearrangement uses TRBV5-1 and TRBJ2-4, with D tentatively TRBD2 (6 bases). The CDR3 runs 14 residues. V lost 2 bases to trimming and J lost 1 base, with 7 bases between them. Germline CDR1 and CDR2: SGHRS and YFSETQ. CDR3: CASSFGGAKNIQYF. In DNA, the CDR3 is TGCGCCAGCAGCTTTGGAGGGGCCAAAAACATTCAGTACTTC.

V usage is TRBV5-4 and J usage is TRBJ1-6, with a weak D call TRBD1 (5 bases). V was shortened by 2 bases and J by 14 bases, with 17 bases between the two germline ends. The CDR3 consists of 14 residues. Germline V gene data show CDR1 as SGHNT and CDR2 as YYREEE (reference sequence). As DNA, the CDR3 is TGTGCCAGCAGCTTTGGGGCGGGGGGTACGACCCTCCACTTT. The encoded protein is CASSFGAGGTTLHF.

This chain joins TRBV3-1 (or the pseudogene TRBV3-2) and TRBJ1-3, with D maybe TRBD1 (5 bases). The germline V gene encodes CDR1 LGHDT and CDR2 YNNKEL (reference sequence). The V and J ends lost 7 bases and 0 bases respectively, with 7 bases between them. The CDR3 is made up of 13 amino acids. Here the CDR3 reads CASTGDSGNTIYF. CDR3 coding DNA: TGTGCCAGCACGGGGGACTCTGGAAACACCATATATTTT.

This chain links TRBV6-5 with TRBJ1-4; 7 bases line up with TRBD1. J lost 6 bases, V lost 5 bases, and 9 bases had no gene match. The CDR3 length is 15 residues. CDR1 and CDR2 (germline): MNHEY, SVGAGI. CDR3 region: CASSIIRGVDEKLFF. CDR3 bases: TGTGCCAGCAGTATCATCAGGGGGGTGGATGAAAAACTGTTTTTT.

J is TRBJ1-2 and V is TRBV6-1, with D hard to call. V lost 2 bases, J lost 4 bases, and 5 bases lay in between. There are 12 residues in the CDR3. Germline CDR1 MNHNS, CDR2 SASEGT. The CDR3 sequence: CASSENSYGYTF. The DNA for the CDR3 is TGTGCCAGCAGTGAAAACAGCTATGGCTACACCTTC.

The V and J genes are TRBV13 and TRBJ1-1; a possible D gene is TRBD1 (6 bases). CDR3 length equals 15 residues. In germline, CDR1 is PRHDT, CDR2 FYEKMQ (reference sequence). Trimming stripped 4 bases from V and 0 bases from J, with 12 bases between. CDR3 DNA sequence: TGTGCCAGCAGCTCCCGGACAGCGATGAACACTGAAGCTTTCTTT. Protein product: CASSSRTAMNTEAFF. Together with reference TRBV13 and TRBJ1-1, the CDR3 gives the full variable domain: AAGVIQSPRHLIKEKRETATLKCYPIPRHDTVYWYQQGPGQDPQFLISFYEKMQSDKGSIPDRFSAQQFSDYHSELNMSSLELGDSALYFCASSSRTAMNTEAFFGQGTRLTVV.

This chain links TRBV5-1 with TRBJ2-1; TRBD1 aligns across 7 bases. V shed 0 bases and J 7 bases; nucleotides not matched to a gene: 7. Germline loops: CDR1 SGHRS, CDR2 YFSETQ. The CDR3 is 15 residues long. Written as DNA, the CDR3 is TGCGCCAGCAGCTTGGCTAGGGGGCGTGTTAATGAGCAGTTCTTC. This codes for CASSLARGRVNEQFF.

This clone has just a few counts. Other DNA sequences in this sample translate to the same CDR3. This rearrangement joins TRBV7-3 to TRBJ2-1; TRBD1 is a possible D gene (6 bases). There are 13 residues in the CDR3. Germline CDR1 SGHTA, CDR2 FQGTGA. V gave up 2 bases and J gave up 5 bases, with 7 bases separating them. DNA of the CDR3: TGTGCCAGCAGCTTAGGACAGAACAATGAGCAGTTCTTC. Its translation: CASSLGQNNEQFF.